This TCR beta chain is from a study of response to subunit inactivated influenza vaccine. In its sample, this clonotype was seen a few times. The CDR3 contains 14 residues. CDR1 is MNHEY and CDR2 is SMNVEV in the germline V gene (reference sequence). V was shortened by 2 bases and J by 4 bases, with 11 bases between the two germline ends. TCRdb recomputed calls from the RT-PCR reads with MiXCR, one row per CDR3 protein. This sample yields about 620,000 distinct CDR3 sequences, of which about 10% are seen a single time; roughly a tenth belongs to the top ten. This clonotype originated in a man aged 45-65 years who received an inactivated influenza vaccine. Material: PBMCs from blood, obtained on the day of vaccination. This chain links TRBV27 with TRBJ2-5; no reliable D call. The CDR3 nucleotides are TGTGCCAGCAGTTTAAAGTCTCATCGAGAGACCCAGTACTTC. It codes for CASSLKSHRETQYF.